The 9 T cell receptor beta chains in this list originate from one sample, sequenced in a study of HIV-infected patients and healthy controls. Antiretroviral therapy had run roughly three months, about 14 weeks, before follow-up blood collection. No cell fractionation was done, so the repertoire covers all unsorted peripheral blood T cells. cDNA was made from around 0.5 ug RNA using alpha and beta constant primers. Separate chain-specific third strand synthesis with multiplexing indices produced the alpha and beta libraries. TCRdb ran MiXCR on the 5' RACE reads and lists one entry per CDR3 protein. The top ten clones hold 22% of a sample with 7,000 to 9,000 distinct CDR3 sequences, 7.5% to 9.5% of them seen once. The sample here was blood, taken during antiretroviral therapy. These receptors came from an adult with HIV infection.

The sample holds many counts of this clonotype. This chain uses TRBV2 with TRBJ2-3, with D perhaps matching TRBD2 (5 bases). CDR1 is SNHLY and CDR2 is FYNNEI in the germline V gene. Trimming shortened V by 6 bases and J by 6 bases, and 25 bases separated the two germline ends. This CDR3 spans 17 amino acids. CDR3: CASRRTDGLGPGDTQYF. The CDR3 region has the DNA TGTGCCAGCAGGAGGACTGACGGGCTGGGTCCGGGGGATACGCAGTATTTT.

This sequence joins TRBV25-1 and TRBJ2-3; no clear D. The V gene's germline CDR1 is MGHDK and CDR2 SYGVNS. V was clipped by 8 bases and J by 3 bases, with 15 bases between them. The CDR3 is 14 amino acids. The CDR3 sequence: CASAGGVETDTQYF. DNA for the CDR3: TGTGCCAGCGCAGGCGGTGTAGAAACAGATACGCAGTATTTT.

This clonotype is medium-sized within its sample. The chain recombines TRBV10-3 with TRBJ1-4, with 7 bases fitting TRBD1. With V trimmed by 5 bases and J by 5 bases, 5 bases remained unmatched. The CDR3 length is 14 residues. Germline V gene data show CDR1 as ENHRY and CDR2 as SYGVKD. For the CDR3, the DNA is TGTGCCATCAGTCCGACAGGGCCGAATGAAAAACTGTTTTTT. It translates to CAISPTGPNEKLFF.

This clonotype is classed as medium-sized. The chain recombines TRBV20-1 with TRBJ2-3; no firm D call. V lost 6 bases and J 0 bases, leaving 16 bases between the germline ends. Germline CDR1 reads DFQATT; CDR2 reads SNEGSKA (reference sequence). The CDR3 has 15 residues. The CDR3 here is CSAPLRGSSTDTQYF. CDR3 nucleotide sequence: TGCAGTGCCCCCTTGCGCGGATCTAGCACAGATACGCAGTATTTT.

There are many counts of this clonotype. The J gene is TRBJ1-6, the V gene TRBV27; D call uncertain. Germline CDR1 reads MNHEY; CDR2 reads SMNVEV (reference sequence). Between the trimmed V and J ends, which lost 5 bases and 7 bases, there was a span of 9 bases. This CDR3 comprises 13 residues. CDR3 sequence: CASSPFSNSPLHF. CDR3 DNA sequence: TGTGCCAGCAGTCCGTTTAGCAATTCACCCCTCCACTTT.

This clonotype showed up many times. The rearrangement links TRBV12-3 or TRBV12-4 to TRBJ1-5; 9 nucleotides align to TRBD1. The CDR3 runs to 13 residues. With V trimmed by 6 bases and J by 6 bases, 3 bases remained unmatched. The CDR3 protein is CASSTGGGQPQHF. The CDR3 DNA is TGTGCCAGCAGCACAGGGGGCGGTCAGCCCCAGCATTTT.

This clonotype is categorized as medium-sized. The chain combines TRBV27 with TRBJ2-7; no clear D gene. The CDR3 loop spans 13 amino acids. Germline assignment: CDR1 MNHEY and CDR2 SMNVEV (reference sequence). The V end was cut by 3 bases, the J end by 2 bases, with 8 bases between. The CDR3 is CASSFRSAYEQYF. Written as DNA, the CDR3 is TGTGCCAGCAGTTTCCGGTCGGCCTACGAGCAGTACTTC.

This chain joins TRBV14 and TRBJ2-2, with TRBD2 identical over 10 bases. Germline loops: CDR1 SGHDN, CDR2 FVKESK. CDR3 length equals 16 residues. V lost 1 base, J lost 6 bases, and 5 bases stayed unmatched. The CDR3, as DNA: TGTGCCAGCAGCCAAGTTGATCTAGCGGGGGCCGGGGAGCTGTTTTTT. This sequence encodes CASSQVDLAGAGELFF.

This clonotype has a count of ten or more. The gene calls are TRBV27 and TRBJ2-7; D unresolved. CDR1 is MNHEY, CDR2 SMNVEV, per germline (reference sequence). Trimming pared 0 bases from V and 1 base from J, leaving 7 bases between. This CDR3 contains 14 residues. For the CDR3, the DNA is TGTGCCAGCAGTTTATCCGAACCTTCCTACGAGCAGTACTTC. Translated, it gives CASSLSEPSYEQYF.